The next 21 T cell receptor beta chains were all read from a single sample in a study of blood T cell repertoires in COVID-19. Assay used: immunoSEQ multiplex PCR; TCRdb lists only in-frame clones, some missing. The sample lists a few hundred thousand clones; about 82% were seen once. Source material: peripheral blood. These receptors were collected from a woman aged 45-65 years with acute or convalescent COVID-19.

J is TRBJ1-1 and V is TRBV11-3; tentatively, D is TRBD1 (6 bases). V was shortened by 4 bases and J by 1 base, with 19 bases between the two germline ends. Per germline, CDR1 SGHNT and CDR2 YENEEA. CDR3 length: 17 residues. The CDR3 region is CASSSKIPGHQNTEAFF. The CDR3 bases are TGTGCCAGCAGCTCAAAAATACCGGGACACCAGAACACTGAAGCTTTCTTT.

The chain is built from TRBV7-9 and TRBJ1-2; 7 positions agree with TRBD1. CDR3 length: 15 residues. Unmatched junction bases numbered 13, after V lost 6 bases and J lost 6 bases. Germline values: CDR1 SEHNR, CDR2 FQNEAQ (reference sequence). The CDR3 reads CASSPIDRDLNGYTF. The DNA for the CDR3 is TGTGCCAGCAGTCCTATCGACAGGGACTTAAATGGCTACACCTTC.

This clone came up a few times. This chain connects TRBV7-2 to TRBJ2-1; possible D gene TRBD2, 5 bases. The germline gives CDR1 SGHTA, CDR2 FQGNSA. Trimming took 6 bases from V and 0 from J, leaving 9 bases between them. The CDR3 is 14 residues long. The CDR3 spells CASRPGYSYNEQFF. CDR3 coding DNA: TGTGCCAGCAGGCCGGGATACTCCTACAATGAGCAGTTCTTC.

The chain joins TRBV27 to TRBJ2-1; 9 nucleotides align to TRBD1. Germline V gives CDR1 MNHEY, CDR2 SMNVEV (reference sequence). J gave up 0 bases and V 6 bases, and 12 bases lay outside the gene matches. The CDR3 consists of 18 residues. CDR3 residues: CASSPRDRAQVSYNEQFF. In nucleotides, the CDR3 is TGTGCCAGCAGCCCACGGGACAGGGCCCAAGTCTCCTACAATGAGCAGTTCTTC.

This clone was detected only a few times. V is TRBV5-8 and J is TRBJ1-6; unclear D gene. With 4 bases removed from V and 6 bases from J, the gap between germline ends came to 8 bases. This CDR3 is built from 13 residues. Per the germline V gene, CDR1 is SGHTS and CDR2 is YDEGEE. The CDR3 DNA reads as TGTGCCAGCAGCCTTCGGAGTAATTCACCCCTCCACTTT. It yields the protein CASSLRSNSPLHF.

The chain joins TRBV30 to TRBJ2-5; 8 bases align to TRBD2. There are 14 residues in the CDR3. Trimming cost V 3 bases and J 3 bases; bases outside gene matches: 6. The germline CDR1 and CDR2 sequences are GTSNPN and SVGIG (reference sequence). The CDR3 region has the DNA TGTGCCTGGAGCAAAGGGCGGGAGGAAGAGACCCAGTACTTC. This encodes CAWSKGREEETQYF. The whole variable domain, filled in from reference TRBV30 and TRBJ2-5, reads SQTIHQWPATLVQPVGSPLSLECTVEGTSNPNLYWYRQAAGRGLQLLFYSVGIGQISSEVPQNLSASRPQDRQFILSSKKLLLSDSGFYLCAWSKGREEETQYFGPGTRLLVL.

For this clone: The sample has other DNA sequences that encode this CDR3 too. The chain carries TRBV5-4 and TRBJ1-4; D gene ambiguous. Trimming took off 0 bases at V and 5 bases at J, with 5 bases between the two ends. Germline-derived CDR1 and CDR2 are SGHNT and YYREEE (reference sequence). This CDR3 region has 13 residues. CDR3 sequence (DNA): TGTGCCAGCAGCTTGGGGCAGAATGAAAAACTGTTTTTT. This encodes CASSLGQNEKLFF.

Only one count was recorded for this clone. The chain has TRBV5-4 and TRBJ2-5, with a tentative D call TRBD2 (5 bases). V shed 0 bases and J shed 3 bases, with 12 bases lying between them. The CDR3 is 15 amino acids. From germline, CDR1 is SGHNT and CDR2 YYREEE (reference sequence). In DNA form, the CDR3 reads TGTGCCAGCAGCTTGGCCTTGGCGGGCAAAGAGACCCAGTACTTC. It encodes CASSLALAGKETQYF.

The J gene is TRBJ1-1, the V gene TRBV24-1; possibly TRBD1 for D (5 bases). Germline CDR1 KGHDR, CDR2 SFDVKD. Trimming removed 3 bases at V and 0 bases at J, with 7 bases between. This CDR3 is built from 14 residues. CDR3 in amino acids: CATSDGAMNTEAFF. CDR3 in DNA: TGTGCCACCAGTGATGGGGCGATGAACACTGAAGCTTTCTTT.

This rearrangement joins TRBV27 to TRBJ2-2, with TRBD2 matching 12 bases. The germline CDR1 and CDR2 sequences are MNHEY and SMNVEV (reference sequence). There are 17 residues in the CDR3. V trimming: 6 bases; J trimming: 2 bases; junction bases outside the gene matches: 7. In DNA form, the CDR3 reads TGTGCCAGCAGCCCACTAGCGGGAGGACTTAACACCGGGGAGCTGTTTTTT. Amino acid sequence: CASSPLAGGLNTGELFF.

This clone was counted between two and nine times. The chain combines TRBV5-4 with TRBJ2-3, with 8 positions matching TRBD2. This CDR3 spans 16 amino acids. The V gene end was trimmed by 4 bases and the J gene end by 1 base; junction bases not matched to a gene: 8. CDR1 is SGHNT, CDR2 YYREEE, per germline (reference sequence). CDR3 nucleotide sequence: TGTGCCAGCAGCCCAAGTGCGGGGGGAGGCACAGATACGCAGTATTTT. This encodes CASSPSAGGGTDTQYF. The whole variable domain, remainder taken from reference TRBV5-4 and TRBJ2-3, is ETGVTQSPTHLIKTRGQQVTLRCSSQSGHNTVSWYQQALGQGPQFIFQYYREEENGRGNFPPRFSGLQFPNYSSELNVNALELDDSALYLCASSPSAGGGTDTQYFGPGTRLTVL.

The CDR3 protein is CASSLRGDNSPLHF. For the CDR3, the DNA is TGTGCCAGCAGCTTACGGGGTGATAATTCACCCCTCCACTTT. This chain uses TRBV11-3 with TRBJ1-6, with D unclear. Germline CDR1 reads SGHNT; CDR2 reads YENEEA. V lost 2 bases, J lost 5 bases, and 7 bases lay in between. This CDR3 spans 14 amino acids.

This sequence joins TRBV12-3 or TRBV12-4 and TRBJ1-1, with TRBD1 matching 8 bases. This CDR3 contains 13 residues. V lost 7 bases, J lost 4 bases, and 5 bases stayed unmatched. CDR3 nucleotides: TGTGCCAGCATTACCACAGGGGGCACTGAAGCTTTCTTT. It translates to CASITTGGTEAFF.

The rearrangement joins TRBV7-2 to TRBJ2-4; D gene uncertain. CDR3 length equals 11 residues. The V gene's germline CDR1 is SGHTA and CDR2 FQGNSA. Between the trimmed V and J ends, which lost 4 bases and 7 bases, there was a span of 5 bases. CDR3 protein: CASSSRNIQYF. Here the CDR3 DNA reads TGTGCCAGCAGCTCCCGGAACATTCAGTACTTC.

This clone appeared a single time. The chain uses TRBV7-9 and TRBJ2-7, with a tentative D call TRBD1 (6 bases). This CDR3 spans 15 amino acids. Germline assignment: CDR1 SEHNR and CDR2 FQNEAQ (reference sequence). V was clipped by 4 bases and J by 7 bases, with 20 bases between them. CDR3 sequence: CASSSGTRGVGEQYF. The CDR3 bases are TGTGCCAGCAGCTCTGGGACACGGGGTGTCGGGGAGCAGTACTTC. The full variable domain, rest sourced from reference TRBV7-9 and TRBJ2-7, is DTGVSQNPRHKITKRGQNVTFRCDPISEHNRLYWYRQTLGQGPEFLTYFQNEAQLEKSRLLSDRFSAERPKGSFSTLEIQRTEQGDSAMYLCASSSGTRGVGEQYFGPGTRLTVT.

About this clone: In the same sample, other DNA sequences code for this CDR3. The V gene is TRBV7-2, the J gene TRBJ1-4, with D unresolved. There are 13 residues in the CDR3. V was pared by 3 bases and J by 8 bases, with 10 bases between. Germline V gene sequence: CDR1 SGHTA, CDR2 FQGNSA. The CDR3 bases are TGTGCCAGCAGCTTCGAGGGTAGGGAAAAACTGTTTTTT. Translating gives CASSFEGREKLFF.

V usage is TRBV18 and J usage is TRBJ2-2; the match to TRBD1 covers 12 bases. The germline V gene has CDR1 KGHSH and CDR2 LQKENI. The CDR3 sequence is 15 residues long. Trimming at V came to 3 bases and at J to 7 bases, leaving 3 bases not matched to a gene. CDR3 DNA sequence: TGTGCCAGCTCACCGGGACAGGGGGCGCTCGGGGAGCTGTTTTTT. Translating it yields CASSPGQGALGELFF.

The chain links TRBV7-8 to TRBJ2-2; 11 nucleotides line up with TRBD2. The CDR3 consists of 18 residues. V lost 5 bases to trimming and J lost 0 bases; unmatched junction nucleotides: 8. Germline CDR1 and CDR2: SGHVS and FQNEAQ. Here the CDR3 DNA reads TGTGCCAGCAGCACCTCACTAGCGGGGGACGCGAACACCGGGGAGCTGTTTTTT. This encodes CASSTSLAGDANTGELFF.

CDR3 DNA: TGTGCCAGCAGAATTAGGACGGGAAGCTCCTACGAGCAGTACTTC. This translates into CASRIRTGSSYEQYF. V gene TRBV28 combines with J gene TRBJ2-7, with a possible D match to TRBD2 (5 bases). The CDR3 sequence is 15 residues long. The germline V gene encodes CDR1 MDHEN and CDR2 SYDVKM. Trimming removed 6 bases from V and 0 bases from J, with 15 bases in between. The full variable domain, rest sourced from reference TRBV28 and TRBJ2-7, is DVKVTQSSRYLVKRTGEKVFLECVQDMDHENMFWYRQDPGLGLRLIYFSYDVKMKEKGDIPEGYSVSREKKERFSLILESASTNQTSMYLCASRIRTGSSYEQYFGPGTRLTVT.

This clone was seen a few times. This sequence joins TRBV10-3 and TRBJ2-2; 9 bases fit TRBD1. With V trimmed by 4 bases and J by 1 base, 1 base remained unmatched. Per the germline V gene, CDR1 is ENHRY and CDR2 is SYGVKD. CDR3 length equals 15 residues. The CDR3 protein is CAISGDRENTGELFF. Written as DNA, the CDR3 is TGTGCCATCAGTGGGGACAGGGAGAACACCGGGGAGCTGTTTTTT.

This sequence joins TRBV10-1 and TRBJ2-5, with D possibly matching TRBD1 (5 bases). Germline CDR1 WNHNN, CDR2 SYGVQD (reference sequence). The V gene lost 7 bases and the J gene lost 5 bases, with 23 bases spanning the gap. The CDR3 totals 16 residues. The DNA of the CDR3 is TGCGCCAGCATGGGGCCGGCACCCCCTTGGCAGGAGACCCAGTACTTC. Its protein product is CASMGPAPPWQETQYF.